Shown below are 27 T cell receptor beta chains from a single sample sequenced in a study of neoadjuvant nivolumab and ipilimumab in lung cancer. Clones were sequenced by immunoSEQ multiplex PCR, and TCRdb holds only the in-frame ones, with some missing. The table records 25,000 or so clones, 83% of them present only once. The sequences come from tumor tissue, collected after neoadjuvant nivolumab, alone or with ipilimumab, at or shortly before surgery. These TCRs come from an adult with non-small cell lung cancer.

This clone has only a few counts. This CDR3 reads CASSPGRNTEAFF. The CDR3 region has the DNA TGTGCCAGCAGCCCGGGTAGGAACACTGAAGCTTTCTTT. V usage is TRBV9 and J usage is TRBJ1-1; no clear D. The CDR3 is made up of 13 amino acids. CDR1 SGDLS and CDR2 YYNGEE come from the germline V gene. Trimming pared 4 bases from V and 1 base from J, leaving 8 bases between.

This clone is large by share. Other nucleotide sequences from this sample produce the same CDR3. The chain is built from TRBV19 and TRBJ1-5; the D is unclear. The CDR3 is made up of 13 amino acids. CDR1 LNHDA and CDR2 SQIVND come from the germline V gene (reference sequence). The V end lost 3 bases, the J end lost 4 bases, and 7 bases lay between the germline ends. The CDR3 region is CASSIIGNQPQHF. The CDR3 region has the DNA TGTGCCAGTAGTATTATCGGGAATCAGCCCCAGCATTTT. The entire variable domain, with the rest obtained from reference TRBV19 and TRBJ1-5, is as follows: DGGITQSPKYLFRKEGQNVTLSCEQNLNHDAMYWYRQDPGQGLRLIYYSQIVNDFQKGDIAEGYSVSREKKESFPLTVTSAQKNPTAFYLCASSIIGNQPQHFGDGTRLSIL.

On this clone itself: This specimen includes other DNA sequences encoding the same CDR3. For the CDR3, the DNA is TGTGCCAGCAGCTGGATTCCAGGGGAGAACACTGAAGCTTTCTTT. Translating it yields CASSWIPGENTEAFF. The J gene is TRBJ1-1, the V gene TRBV5-5; tentative D call: TRBD1 (6 bases). Germline loops: CDR1 SGHKS, CDR2 YYEKEE (reference sequence). The CDR3 has 15 amino acids. The germline V and J ends were trimmed by 3 bases and 1 base, with 13 bases remaining between them.

V and J are TRBV4-2 and TRBJ2-7; weak D call: TRBD2 (5 bases). This CDR3 has 13 amino acids. V was clipped by 0 bases and J by 3 bases, with 6 bases between them. The germline V gene has CDR1 LGHNA and CDR2 YNFKEQ. CDR3 amino acids: CASSQDRGYEQYF. For the CDR3, the DNA is TGTGCCAGCAGCCAAGATCGGGGCTACGAGCAGTACTTC.

V gene TRBV27 combines with J gene TRBJ1-3, with TRBD1 matching over 9 bases. CDR1 is MNHEY, CDR2 SMNVEV, per germline (reference sequence). J gave up 3 bases and V 2 bases, and 2 bases lay outside the gene matches. CDR3 length equals 15 residues. CDR3 in amino acids: CASSLRTGDGNTIYF. The DNA for the CDR3 is TGTGCCAGCAGTTTACGGACAGGGGATGGAAACACCATATATTTT.

The J gene is TRBJ2-3, the V gene TRBV29-1, with TRBD2 matching over 8 bases. Trimming cost V 5 bases and J 6 bases; bases outside gene matches: 10. The CDR3 is made up of 14 amino acids. The germline CDR1 and CDR2 sequences are SQVTM and ANQGSEA. CDR3 in amino acids: CSVLEREYADTQYF. As DNA, the CDR3 is TGCAGCGTTCTAGAGCGGGAGTATGCGGATACGCAGTATTTT.

As for this clone: The same CDR3 arises from other DNA sequences in this sample as well. The genes are TRBV7-2 and TRBJ2-1; a weak D match, TRBD2 (5 bases). Germline loops: CDR1 SGHTA, CDR2 FQGNSA. V lost 4 bases, J lost 5 bases, and 12 bases lay in between. The CDR3 extends over 14 amino acids. The CDR3 DNA reads as TGTGCCAGCAGCTCGGGATTAGCCAACAATGAGCAGTTCTTC. This codes for CASSSGLANNEQFF. Full variable domain (rest looked up from reference TRBV7-2 and TRBJ2-1): GAGVSQSPSNKVTEKGKDVELRCDPISGHTALYWYRQSLGQGLEFLIYFQGNSAPDKSGLPSDRFSAERTGGSVSTLTIQRTQQEDSAVYLCASSSGLANNEQFFGPGTRLTVL.

The chain is built from TRBV19 and TRBJ2-3, with D perhaps given as TRBD1 or TRBD2 (5 bases each). The CDR3 extends over 13 amino acids. CDR1 is LNHDA and CDR2 is SQIVND in the germline V gene (reference sequence). Trimming left V 4 bases short and J 4 bases short, with 9 bases between. The CDR3 DNA reads TGTGCCAGTAGTACCTCGGGGCCAGATACGCAGTATTTT. Its translation is CASSTSGPDTQYF.

The chain uses TRBV30 and TRBJ1-5, with D perhaps TRBD1 (5 bases). Germline CDR1 and CDR2: GTSNPN and SVGIG (reference sequence). Trimming left V 5 bases short and J 3 bases short, with 8 bases between. There are 12 residues in the CDR3. The CDR3 DNA reads as TGTGCCTGGGGTGGGGCCAATCAGCCCCAGCATTTT. It encodes CAWGGANQPQHF. The whole variable domain, remainder taken from reference TRBV30 and TRBJ1-5, is SQTIHQWPATLVQPVGSPLSLECTVEGTSNPNLYWYRQAAGRGLQLLFYSVGIGQISSEVPQNLSASRPQDRQFILSSKKLLLSDSGFYLCAWGGANQPQHFGDGTRLSIL.

The chain carries TRBV11-2 and TRBJ2-2, with D uncertain. This CDR3 is 13 amino acids long. CDR1 SGHAT and CDR2 FQNNGV come from the germline V gene. V shed 2 bases and J shed 4 bases, with 5 bases lying between them. The CDR3 reads CASSLRTTGELFF. CDR3 bases: TGTGCCAGCAGCTTAAGGACCACCGGGGAGCTGTTTTTT.

The chain joins TRBV6-5 to TRBJ2-3; D is ambiguous. CDR1 is MNHEY and CDR2 is SVGAGI in the germline V gene. V dropped 6 bases and J dropped 2 bases, with 15 bases sitting between them. This CDR3 spans 15 amino acids. The CDR3 protein is CASRTLTSSTDTQYF. The CDR3 DNA sequence: TGTGCCAGCAGAACCCTCACCAGCTCCACAGATACGCAGTATTTT.

The rearrangement links TRBV11-3 to TRBJ2-7, with a weak D call TRBD2 (5 bases). Trimming cost V 1 base and J 5 bases, with 9 bases left between them. The CDR3 is 13 amino acids. Looked up from germline, CDR1 is SGHNT and CDR2 is YENEEA. DNA of the CDR3: TGTGCCAGCAGCTTAGTTGACGGGAACGAGCAGTACTTC. This codes for CASSLVDGNEQYF.

The chain couples TRBV9 to TRBJ1-3; the D is unclear. The CDR3 runs 13 residues. Germline lookup yields CDR1 SGDLS and CDR2 YYNGEE. With 4 bases removed from V and 4 bases from J, the gap between germline ends came to 9 bases. The CDR3 bases are TGTGCCAGCAGCACTGGAGGGGGAAACACCATATATTTT. Translated: CASSTGGGNTIYF. The entire variable domain, with the rest obtained from reference TRBV9 and TRBJ1-3, is as follows: DSGVTQTPKHLITATGQRVTLRCSPRSGDLSVYWYQQSLDQGLQFLIQYYNGEERAKGNILERFSAQQFPDLHSELNLSSLELGDSALYFCASSTGGGNTIYFGEGSWLTVV.

V is TRBV9 and J is TRBJ2-1, with TRBD2 as a possible D gene (5 bases). The CDR3 length is 16 residues. The ends were cut back, 0 bases at V and 3 bases at J, with 13 bases in the middle. Per the germline V gene, CDR1 is SGDLS and CDR2 is YYNGEE. This chain's CDR3 is CASSVAPSTSYNEQFF. CDR3 DNA sequence: TGTGCCAGCAGCGTAGCCCCTAGCACTAGCTACAATGAGCAGTTCTTC.

The chain recombines TRBV7-3 with TRBJ2-2, with 7 bases lining up with TRBD2. From germline, CDR1 is SGHTA and CDR2 FQGTGA. The ends lost 4 bases at V and 7 bases at J; junction bases unmatched: 9. This CDR3 comprises 15 residues. The CDR3 sequence: CASSSTSVRHGELFF. The CDR3 nucleotides are TGTGCCAGCAGCTCAACTAGCGTGAGGCACGGGGAGCTGTTTTTT.

The chain is built from TRBV2 and TRBJ1-6, with D perhaps TRBD1 (5 bases). This CDR3 contains 15 residues. Trimming removed 1 base from V and 10 bases from J, with 14 bases in between. Germline CDR1 reads SNHLY; CDR2 reads FYNNEI. This CDR3 reads CASSEGLGPQSPLHF. CDR3 nucleotides: TGTGCCAGCAGTGAAGGGCTGGGACCCCAATCACCCCTCCACTTT.

The chain recombines TRBV30 with TRBJ1-1; D remains unclear. Trimming stripped 5 bases from V and 2 bases from J, with 9 bases between. The CDR3 spans 12 residues. Germline-derived CDR1 and CDR2 are GTSNPN and SVGIG (reference sequence). The CDR3 sequence is CAWRTDNTEAFF. The DNA for the CDR3 is TGTGCCTGGCGGACGGATAACACTGAAGCTTTCTTT.

The chain recombines TRBV6-1 with TRBJ2-3, with D possibly being TRBD1 (6 bases). Deletions cut 3 bases from V and 4 bases from J, with 23 bases between. This CDR3 has 18 amino acids. Germline lookup yields CDR1 MNHNS and CDR2 SASEGT. Here the CDR3 reads CASSEDRNNRISSDTQYF. In DNA form, the CDR3 reads TGTGCCAGCAGTGAGGACAGAAACAACCGAATTAGTTCAGATACGCAGTATTTT.

The chain couples TRBV6-5 to TRBJ1-5; D is perhaps TRBD1 (5 bases). There are 14 residues in the CDR3. Germline V gene sequence: CDR1 MNHEY, CDR2 SVGAGI. V was shortened by 6 bases and J by 4 bases, with 13 bases between the two germline ends. CDR3 coding DNA: TGTGCCAGCAGCAACGATGGGGGGAATCAGCCCCAGCATTTT. Residues: CASSNDGGNQPQHF.

The chain couples TRBV9 to TRBJ2-3; D is unclear. The CDR3 is made up of 15 amino acids. V was pared by 4 bases and J by 1 base, with 13 bases between. The germline V gene encodes CDR1 SGDLS and CDR2 YYNGEE. CDR3 bases: TGTGCCAGCAGCTCAAGCGCGATAGGCACAGATACGCAGTATTTT. Its protein product is CASSSSAIGTDTQYF.

The chain has TRBV7-9 and TRBJ1-3; maybe TRBD1 (5 bases). The V end was cut by 4 bases, the J end by 0 bases, with 7 bases between. Germline V CDR1 and CDR2: SEHNR, FQNEAQ (reference sequence). This CDR3 spans 14 amino acids. The CDR3 DNA reads TGTGCCAGCAGCTCAGGGATCTCTGGAAACACCATATATTTT. The encoded protein is CASSSGISGNTIYF.

The chain carries TRBV7-9 and TRBJ1-5; possible D gene TRBD1, 5 bases. V was cut by 5 bases and J by 0 bases, with 8 bases left in between. The germline V gene has CDR1 SEHNR and CDR2 FQNEAQ (reference sequence). The CDR3 has 14 amino acids. CDR3 loop: CASSRQNSNQPQHF. In nucleotides, the CDR3 is TGTGCCAGCAGCCGACAGAATAGCAATCAGCCCCAGCATTTT.

V and J are TRBV11-2 and TRBJ2-3; tentative D call: TRBD1 (6 bases). The CDR3 consists of 14 residues. Germline CDR1 reads SGHAT; CDR2 reads FQNNGV. V gave up 1 base and J gave up 6 bases, with 11 bases separating them. The CDR3 is CASSLVNRADTQYF. CDR3 coding DNA: TGTGCCAGCAGCTTAGTTAACAGGGCCGATACGCAGTATTTT. The complete variable domain, with remaining parts taken from reference TRBV11-2 and TRBJ2-3, reads EAGVAQSPRYKIIEKRQSVAFWCNPISGHATLYWYQQILGQGPKLLIQFQNNGVVDDSQLPKDRFSAERLKGVDSTLKIQPAKLEDSAVYLCASSLVNRADTQYFGPGTRLTVL.

The V and J genes are TRBV7-2 and TRBJ1-5; the D gene is possibly TRBD1 (6 bases). Germline V gene lookup returns CDR1 SGHTA and CDR2 FQGNSA. The CDR3 has 15 amino acids. V was pared by 1 base and J by 0 bases, with 7 bases between. The CDR3 DNA reads as TGTGCCAGCAGCTTAGGACAGGTTAGCAATCAGCCCCAGCATTTT. Its protein product is CASSLGQVSNQPQHF. The variable domain in full, completed from reference TRBV7-2 and TRBJ1-5, reads GAGVSQSPSNKVTEKGKDVELRCDPISGHTALYWYRQSLGQGLEFLIYFQGNSAPDKSGLPSDRFSAERTGGSVSTLTIQRTQQEDSAVYLCASSLGQVSNQPQHFGDGTRLSIL.

The rearrangement links TRBV11-2 to TRBJ2-7; tentatively, D is TRBD2 (6 bases). CDR3 length: 17 amino acids. Germline loops: CDR1 SGHAT, CDR2 FQNNGV. V was pared by 3 bases and J by 0 bases, with 18 bases between. CDR3 in DNA: TGTGCCAGCAGCTTCCCTTATCCGGGACTTAGCTCCTACGAGCAGTACTTC. Protein product: CASSFPYPGLSSYEQYF.

This chain links TRBV7-2 with TRBJ1-2, with 8 bases lining up with TRBD1. The V gene end was trimmed by 4 bases and the J gene end by 2 bases; junction bases not matched to a gene: 6. This CDR3 has 15 amino acids. The germline CDR1 and CDR2 sequences are SGHTA and FQGNSA. CDR3 sequence (DNA): TGTGCCAGCAGCTACGGACAGGGAGCGAACTATGGCTACACCTTC. Translated: CASSYGQGANYGYTF.

The chain uses TRBV30 and TRBJ2-7; 12 nucleotides line up with TRBD1. The germline V gene encodes CDR1 GTSNPN and CDR2 SVGIG (reference sequence). V dropped 0 bases and J dropped 7; count of bases not matched to a gene: 4. This CDR3 spans 14 amino acids. CDR3 in amino acids: CAWSVRDRGREQYF. CDR3 nucleotide sequence: TGTGCCTGGAGTGTACGGGACAGGGGGCGTGAGCAGTACTTC.